A selection of T cell receptor beta chains follows, all from one sample in a study of blood T cell repertoires in COVID-19. The table came from immunoSEQ multiplex PCR; TCRdb's copy has only in-frame clones and leaves some out. The sample holds about 200,000 clones, roughly 82% seen once. Sequencing input: PBMCs or T cells enriched from blood (not recorded which). These receptor sequences come from a man aged 35-49 years with acute COVID-19. Both conserved end residues are part of each CDR3. A D gene is named only where the DNA matches it firmly. Size values are once, few and many counts, or a class for expanded clones, and some rows have none.

>.|TRBJ2-7|TRBV7-9|.
CASSPPLGYEQYF
TGTGCCAGCAGCCCTCCCCTAGGTTACGAGCAGTACTTC
>TRBD2|TRBJ2-1|TRBV5-4|.
CASSLGVAGGVNEQFF
TGTGCCAGCAGCTTGGGGGTAGCGGGAGGGGTGAATGAGCAGTTCTTC
>.|TRBJ1-1|TRBV29-1|.
CSVVQVNTEAFF
TGCAGCGTGGTTCAGGTTAACACTGAAGCTTTCTTT
>TRBD1|TRBJ2-7|TRBV30|.
CAWSDRGLYEQYF
TGTGCCTGGAGTGACAGGGGTCTCTACGAGCAGTACTTC
>.|TRBJ1-6|TRBV6-5|.
CASSQTRRRESPLHF
TGTGCCAGCAGCCAGACACGGCGTCGGGAGTCACCCCTCCACTTT
>.|TRBJ2-1|TRBV6-1|.
CASSGTGLASWNEQFF
TGTGCCAGCAGTGGCACTGGACTGGCCTCTTGGAATGAGCAGTTCTTC
>.|TRBJ1-1|TRBV6-5|.
CASSTQVTGAFF
TGTGCCAGCAGTACACAGGTTACTGGAGCTTTCTTT
>.|TRBJ2-7|TRBV12-5|.
CASGWNRAREQYF
TGTGCTAGTGGTTGGAACAGGGCCCGAGAGCAGTACTTC
>TRBD1|TRBJ1-4|TRBV28|.
CASSPLGQGNEKLFF
TGTGCCAGCAGTCCTCTAGGACAGGGTAATGAAAAACTGTTTTTT
>.|TRBJ2-5|TRBV7-3|.
CASSLLSGQETQYF
TGTGCCAGCAGCTTACTAAGCGGCCAAGAGACCCAGTACTTC
>.|TRBJ2-7|TRBV27|.
CASSFPERGEQYF
TGTGCCAGCAGTTTTCCCGAACGAGGCGAGCAGTACTTC
>.|TRBJ2-3|TRBV4-3|.
CASSQDNQRPTDTQYF
TGCGCCAGCAGCCAAGATAATCAGCGGCCCACAGATACGCAGTATTTT
>.|TRBJ2-1|TRBV3-1/TRBV3-2|.
CASSQGSGEQFF
TGTGCCAGCAGCCAAGGGAGTGGGGAGCAGTTCTTC
>TRBD2|TRBJ2-2|TRBV11-2|.
CASSSHTSGTTGELFF
TGTGCCAGCAGCTCTCATACTAGCGGGACGACCGGGGAGCTGTTTTTT
>TRBD1|TRBJ1-6|TRBV5-1|few
CASSSGQVNSPLHF
TGCGCCAGCAGCTCGGGACAGGTTAATTCACCCCTCCACTTT